The 10 T cell receptor beta chains below all came from one sample that was sequenced in a study of T cells after yellow fever vaccination. Using its own MiXCR run on the 5' RACE reads, TCRdb lists one record per CDR3 protein. This table holds about 230,000 distinct CDR3 sequences, approximately 6.7% found once. The material was CD4+ T cells sorted from PBMCs, obtained on the day of the yellow fever booster vaccination. Every receptor here comes from a man younger than 40 who received the YFV17D yellow fever vaccine.

The V and J genes are TRBV7-2 and TRBJ2-7; TRBD2 is a possible D gene (5 bases). The CDR3 has 13 amino acids. Trimming took off 3 bases at V and 6 bases at J, with 12 bases between the two ends. Germline V gene sequence: CDR1 SGHTA, CDR2 FQGNSA. CDR3 sequence: CASSFDRRREQYF. The CDR3 nucleotides are TGTGCCAGCAGCTTTGACCGGAGGCGCGAGCAGTACTTC. Using reference TRBV7-2 and TRBJ2-7 for the parts outside the CDR3, the full variable domain is GAGVSQSPSNKVTEKGKDVELRCDPISGHTALYWYRQSLGQGLEFLIYFQGNSAPDKSGLPSDRFSAERTGGSVSTLTIQRTQQEDSAVYLCASSFDRRREQYFGPGTRLTVT.

The sample holds a few counts of this clonotype. The chain uses TRBV14 and TRBJ2-1; the match to TRBD1 covers 10 bases. In germline, CDR1 is SGHDN, CDR2 FVKESK. V dropped 0 bases and J dropped 5; count of bases not matched to a gene: 7. CDR3 length equals 17 residues. CDR3 residues: CASSQDPRDRGDNEQFF. CDR3 bases: TGTGCCAGCAGCCAAGATCCCCGGGACAGGGGTGACAATGAGCAGTTCTTC.

This clonotype was seen many times. The V call is TRBV11-3, the J call TRBJ2-3; D tentatively reads TRBD1 or TRBD2 (5 bases each). The germline gives CDR1 SGHNT, CDR2 YENEEA. CDR3 length: 14 amino acids. V was cut by 4 bases and J by 2 bases, with 10 bases left in between. The CDR3 reads CASSSGRHTDTQYF. The CDR3 DNA is TGTGCCAGCAGCTCGGGACGCCACACAGATACGCAGTATTTT.

This clonotype has ten or more counts. One junction end does not reproduce the germline sequence, and a read error may be involved. This sequence joins TRBV7-2 and TRBJ2-2; 9 bases match TRBD2. Germline loops: CDR1 SGHTA, CDR2 FQGNSA. This CDR3 spans 15 amino acids. The CDR3 region has the DNA TGTCCCAGCAGCTTAGCGGGAGTCTACACCGGGGAGCTGTTTTTT. This codes for CPSSLAGVYTGELFF.

This clonotype occurred a few times. The chain couples TRBV20-1 to TRBJ2-3, with 8 bases that match TRBD2. Trimming cost V 2 bases and J 1 base; bases outside gene matches: 11. This CDR3 spans 17 amino acids. Germline V CDR1 and CDR2: DFQATT, SNEGSKA (reference sequence). The CDR3 is CSARQAGVSEGTDTQYF. DNA for the CDR3: TGCAGTGCTAGACAAGCGGGAGTGAGTGAGGGCACAGATACGCAGTATTTT.

The table lists this clonotype with a few counts. The chain employs TRBV6-5 and TRBJ1-2; no reliable D call. Per germline, CDR1 MNHEY and CDR2 SVGAGI. This CDR3 spans 13 amino acids. V lost 5 bases, J lost 0 bases, and 7 bases lay in between. The CDR3 coding sequence is TGTGCCAGCAGTACGCAAGCTAACTATGGCTACACCTTC. It translates to CASSTQANYGYTF.

The table lists this clonotype with many counts. The rearrangement links TRBV28 to TRBJ2-1; TRBD2 is a possible D gene (5 bases). This CDR3 has 12 amino acids. The germline gives CDR1 MDHEN, CDR2 SYDVKM. The ends were cut back, 7 bases at V and 8 bases at J, with 12 bases in the middle. The CDR3 DNA reads as TGTGCCAGCATGATTGCGGGTCATGAGCAGTTCTTC. The encoded protein is CASMIAGHEQFF.

This clonotype was seen only a few times. V is TRBV3-1 and J is TRBJ2-2, with TRBD2 matching over 8 bases. This CDR3 contains 16 residues. Trimming took 4 bases from V and 5 from J; bases not matched to a gene: 9. The V gene's germline CDR1 is LGHDT and CDR2 YNNKEL (reference sequence). This CDR3 is CASSRFQTSATGELFF. Written as DNA, the CDR3 is TGTGCCAGCAGCCGGTTCCAGACTAGCGCAACCGGGGAGCTGTTTTTT.

This clonotype has more than one count but fewer than ten. The gene calls are TRBV12-3 or TRBV12-4 and TRBJ2-3; TRBD2 aligns across 14 bases. The CDR3 runs 17 residues. Unmatched junction bases numbered 8, after V lost 6 bases and J lost 3 bases. Here the CDR3 reads CASRPGLAGAGTDTQYF. The CDR3 DNA reads TGTGCCAGCAGGCCGGGACTAGCGGGAGCGGGGACAGATACGCAGTATTTT.

This clonotype was seen a handful of times. This rearrangement joins TRBV7-2 to TRBJ2-5; 10 bases are shared with TRBD2. The V segment lost 0 bases and the J segment 6 bases; nucleotides outside the gene matches: 7. Germline CDR1 is SGHTA and CDR2 is FQGNSA. The CDR3 totals 16 residues. CDR3 sequence: CASSLAASGSLKTQYF. The CDR3 region has the DNA TGTGCCAGCAGCTTAGCCGCTAGCGGGAGTTTGAAGACCCAGTACTTC. Based on the CDR3 plus reference TRBV7-2 and TRBJ2-5, the full variable domain is GAGVSQSPSNKVTEKGKDVELRCDPISGHTALYWYRQSLGQGLEFLIYFQGNSAPDKSGLPSDRFSAERTGGSVSTLTIQRTQQEDSAVYLCASSLAASGSLKTQYFGPGTRLLVL.